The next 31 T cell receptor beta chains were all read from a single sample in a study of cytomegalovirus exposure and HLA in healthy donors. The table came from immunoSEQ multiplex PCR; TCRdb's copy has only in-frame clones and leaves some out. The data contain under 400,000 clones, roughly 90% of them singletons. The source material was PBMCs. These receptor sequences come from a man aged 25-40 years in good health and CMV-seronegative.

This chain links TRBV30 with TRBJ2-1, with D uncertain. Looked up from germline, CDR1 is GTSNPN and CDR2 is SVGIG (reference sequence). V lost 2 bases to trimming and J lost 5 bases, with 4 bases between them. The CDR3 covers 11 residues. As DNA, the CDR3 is TGTGCCTGGAGTCAGAACAATGAGCAGTTCTTC. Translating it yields CAWSQNNEQFF.

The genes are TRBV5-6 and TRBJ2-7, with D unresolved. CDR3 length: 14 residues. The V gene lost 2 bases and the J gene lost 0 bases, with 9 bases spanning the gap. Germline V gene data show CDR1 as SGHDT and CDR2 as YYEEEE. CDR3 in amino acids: CASSFLGPSYEQYF. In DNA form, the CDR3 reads TGTGCCAGCAGCTTCTTGGGCCCCTCCTACGAGCAGTACTTC.

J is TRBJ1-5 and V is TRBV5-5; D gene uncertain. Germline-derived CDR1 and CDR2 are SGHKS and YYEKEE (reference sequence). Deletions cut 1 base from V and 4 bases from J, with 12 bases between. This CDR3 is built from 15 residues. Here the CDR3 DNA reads TGTGCCAGCAGCTTGTTCGGGGAACCAAATCAGCCCCAGCATTTT. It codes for CASSLFGEPNQPQHF.

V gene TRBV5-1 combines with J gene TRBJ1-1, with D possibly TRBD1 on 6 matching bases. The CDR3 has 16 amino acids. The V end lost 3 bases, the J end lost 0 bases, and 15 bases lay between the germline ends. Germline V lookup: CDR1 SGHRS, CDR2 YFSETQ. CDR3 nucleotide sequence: TGCGCCAGCAGCTCAAGGGGGTCCACAGTGAACACTGAAGCTTTCTTT. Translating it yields CASSSRGSTVNTEAFF.

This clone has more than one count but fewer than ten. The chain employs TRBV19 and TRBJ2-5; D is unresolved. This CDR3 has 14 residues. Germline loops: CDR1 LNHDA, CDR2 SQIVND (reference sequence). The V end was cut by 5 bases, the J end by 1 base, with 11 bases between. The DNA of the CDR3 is TGTGCCAGTAGTCCCCGTAAGAGCCAAGAGACCCAGTACTTC. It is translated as CASSPRKSQETQYF.

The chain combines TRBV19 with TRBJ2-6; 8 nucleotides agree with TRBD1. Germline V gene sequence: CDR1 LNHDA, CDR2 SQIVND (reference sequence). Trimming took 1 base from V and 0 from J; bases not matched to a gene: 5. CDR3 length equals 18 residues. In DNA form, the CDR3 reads TGTGCCAGTAGTATAGGACAGGGGCCGGGCTCTGGGGCCAACGTCCTGACTTTC. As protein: CASSIGQGPGSGANVLTF.

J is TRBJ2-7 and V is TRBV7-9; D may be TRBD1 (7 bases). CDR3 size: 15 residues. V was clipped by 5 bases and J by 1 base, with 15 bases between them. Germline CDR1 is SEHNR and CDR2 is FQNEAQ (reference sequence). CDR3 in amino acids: CASSDPAGGSYEQYF. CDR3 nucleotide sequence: TGTGCCAGCAGCGATCCTGCAGGGGGGTCCTACGAGCAGTACTTC.

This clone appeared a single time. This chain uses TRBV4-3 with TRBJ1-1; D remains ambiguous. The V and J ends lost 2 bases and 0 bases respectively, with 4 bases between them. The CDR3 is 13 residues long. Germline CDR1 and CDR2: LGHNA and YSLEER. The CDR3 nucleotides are TGCGCCAGCAGCCAATCGGTGAACACTGAAGCTTTCTTT. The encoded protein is CASSQSVNTEAFF.

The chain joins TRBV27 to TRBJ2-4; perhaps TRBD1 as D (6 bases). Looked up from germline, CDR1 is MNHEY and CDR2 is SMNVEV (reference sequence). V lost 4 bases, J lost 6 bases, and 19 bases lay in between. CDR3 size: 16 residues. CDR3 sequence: CASSSKGYREGNIQYF. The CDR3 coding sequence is TGTGCCAGCAGTTCTAAGGGATACAGGGAAGGAAACATTCAGTACTTC.

The CDR3 here is CASSWTGVWTEAFF. CDR3 sequence (DNA): TGTGCCAGCAGTTGGACAGGGGTTTGGACTGAAGCTTTCTTT. The chain joins TRBV6-5 to TRBJ1-1; 9 bases fit TRBD1. The CDR3 has 14 residues. Trimming at V came to 4 bases and at J to 5 bases, leaving 5 bases not matched to a gene. Germline V gene data show CDR1 as MNHEY and CDR2 as SVGAGI.

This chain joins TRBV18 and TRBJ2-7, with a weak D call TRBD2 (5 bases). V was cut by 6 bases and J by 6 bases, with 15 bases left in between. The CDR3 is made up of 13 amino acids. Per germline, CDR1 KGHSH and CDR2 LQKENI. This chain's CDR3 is CASSSVDGSEQYF. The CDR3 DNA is TGTGCCAGCTCCTCGGTGGATGGGAGCGAGCAGTACTTC.

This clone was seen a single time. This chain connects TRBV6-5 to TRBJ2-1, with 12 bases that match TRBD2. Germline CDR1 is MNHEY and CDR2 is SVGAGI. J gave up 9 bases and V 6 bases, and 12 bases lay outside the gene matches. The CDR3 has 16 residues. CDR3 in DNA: TGTGCCAGCAGGTACACTAGCGGGGGGTCTTCGGGTGAGCAGTTCTTC. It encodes CASRYTSGGSSGEQFF.

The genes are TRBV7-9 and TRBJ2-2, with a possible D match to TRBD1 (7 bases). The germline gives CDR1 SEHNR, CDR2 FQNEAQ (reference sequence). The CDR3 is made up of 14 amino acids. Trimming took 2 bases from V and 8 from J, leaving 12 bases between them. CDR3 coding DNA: TGTGCCAGCAGCTTAACAGGGGAGGCAGGGGAGCTGTTTTTT. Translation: CASSLTGEAGELFF.

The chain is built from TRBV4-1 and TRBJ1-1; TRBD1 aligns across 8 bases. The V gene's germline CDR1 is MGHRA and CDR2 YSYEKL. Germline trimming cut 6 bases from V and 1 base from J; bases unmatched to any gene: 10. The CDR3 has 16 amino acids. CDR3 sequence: CASRVSGTGKNTEAFF. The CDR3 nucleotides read TGCGCCAGCAGAGTTTCCGGGACAGGAAAGAACACTGAAGCTTTCTTT.

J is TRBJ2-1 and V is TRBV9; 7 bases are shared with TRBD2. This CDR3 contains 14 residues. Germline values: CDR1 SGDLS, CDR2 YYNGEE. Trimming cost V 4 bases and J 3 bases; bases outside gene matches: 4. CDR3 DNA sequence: TGTGCCAGCAGCCCTTCTAGCGGCTACAATGAGCAGTTCTTC. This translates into CASSPSSGYNEQFF. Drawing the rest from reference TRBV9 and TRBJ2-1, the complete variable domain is DSGVTQTPKHLITATGQRVTLRCSPRSGDLSVYWYQQSLDQGLQFLIQYYNGEERAKGNILERFSAQQFPDLHSELNLSSLELGDSALYFCASSPSSGYNEQFFGPGTRLTVL.

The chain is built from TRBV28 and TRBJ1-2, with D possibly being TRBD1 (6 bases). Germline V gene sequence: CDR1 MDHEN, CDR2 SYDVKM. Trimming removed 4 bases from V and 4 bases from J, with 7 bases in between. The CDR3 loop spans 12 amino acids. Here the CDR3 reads CASSSRGYGYTF. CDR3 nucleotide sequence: TGTGCCAGCAGTTCCAGGGGCTATGGCTACACCTTC.

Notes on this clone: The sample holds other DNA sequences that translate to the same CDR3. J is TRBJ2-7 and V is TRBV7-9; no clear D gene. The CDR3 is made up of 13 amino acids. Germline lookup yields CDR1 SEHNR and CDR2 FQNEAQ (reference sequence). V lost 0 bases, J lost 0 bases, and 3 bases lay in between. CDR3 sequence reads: CASSLAASYEQYF. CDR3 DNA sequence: TGTGCCAGCAGCTTAGCGGCCTCCTACGAGCAGTACTTC.

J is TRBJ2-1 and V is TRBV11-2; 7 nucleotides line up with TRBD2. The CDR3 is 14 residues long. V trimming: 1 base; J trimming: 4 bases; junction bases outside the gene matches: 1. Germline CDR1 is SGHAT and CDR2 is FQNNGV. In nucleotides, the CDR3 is TGTGCCAGCAGCTTAGTCGGGGGGTACAATGAGCAGTTCTTC. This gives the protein CASSLVGGYNEQFF. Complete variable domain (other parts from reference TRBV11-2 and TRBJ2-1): EAGVAQSPRYKIIEKRQSVAFWCNPISGHATLYWYQQILGQGPKLLIQFQNNGVVDDSQLPKDRFSAERLKGVDSTLKIQPAKLEDSAVYLCASSLVGGYNEQFFGPGTRLTVL.

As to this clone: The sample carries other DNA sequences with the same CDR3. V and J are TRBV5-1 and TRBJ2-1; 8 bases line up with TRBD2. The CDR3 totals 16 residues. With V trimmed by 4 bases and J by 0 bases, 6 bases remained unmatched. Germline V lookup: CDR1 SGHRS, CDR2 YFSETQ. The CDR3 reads CASSPASGGSYNEQFF. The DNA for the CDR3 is TGCGCCAGCAGCCCTGCGAGCGGGGGCTCCTACAATGAGCAGTTCTTC.

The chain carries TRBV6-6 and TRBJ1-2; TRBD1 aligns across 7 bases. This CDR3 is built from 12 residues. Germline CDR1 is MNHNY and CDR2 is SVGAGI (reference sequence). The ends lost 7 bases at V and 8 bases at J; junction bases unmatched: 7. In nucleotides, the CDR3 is TGTGCCAGCAATGAACAGGGGTACGGCTACACCTTC. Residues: CASNEQGYGYTF.

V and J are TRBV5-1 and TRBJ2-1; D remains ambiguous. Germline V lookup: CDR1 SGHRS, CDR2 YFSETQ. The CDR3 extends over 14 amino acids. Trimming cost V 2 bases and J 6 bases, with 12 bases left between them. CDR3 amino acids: CASSFQVLGNEQFF. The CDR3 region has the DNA TGCGCCAGCAGCTTTCAGGTTTTGGGCAATGAGCAGTTCTTC.

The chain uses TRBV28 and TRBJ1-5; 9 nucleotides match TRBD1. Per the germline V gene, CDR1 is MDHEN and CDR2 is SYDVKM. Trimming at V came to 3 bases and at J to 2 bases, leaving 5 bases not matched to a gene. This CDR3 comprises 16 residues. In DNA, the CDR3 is TGTGCCAGCAGTTTCCGGGGACAGGGAGGCAATCAGCCCCAGCATTTT. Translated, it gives CASSFRGQGGNQPQHF.

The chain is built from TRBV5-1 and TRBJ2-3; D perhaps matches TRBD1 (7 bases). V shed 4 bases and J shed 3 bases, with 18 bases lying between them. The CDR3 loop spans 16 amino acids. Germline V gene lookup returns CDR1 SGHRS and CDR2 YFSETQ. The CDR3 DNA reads TGCGCCAGCAGCGTAGGGACAGTGGGGAGGACAGATACGCAGTATTTT. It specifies CASSVGTVGRTDTQYF.

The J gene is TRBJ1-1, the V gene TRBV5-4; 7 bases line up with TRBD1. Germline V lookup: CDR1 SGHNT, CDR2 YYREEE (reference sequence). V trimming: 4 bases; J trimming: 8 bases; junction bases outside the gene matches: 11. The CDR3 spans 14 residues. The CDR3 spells CASSPRQGRLEAFF. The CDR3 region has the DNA TGTGCCAGCAGCCCCAGACAGGGAAGGCTCGAAGCTTTCTTT.

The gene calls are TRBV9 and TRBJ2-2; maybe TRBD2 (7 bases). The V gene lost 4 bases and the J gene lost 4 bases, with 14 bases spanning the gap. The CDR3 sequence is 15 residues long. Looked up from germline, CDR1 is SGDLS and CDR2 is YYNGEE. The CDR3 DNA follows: TGTGCCAGCAGCCCAAGGGGGGGGTTCACCGGGGAGCTGTTTTTT. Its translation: CASSPRGGFTGELFF.

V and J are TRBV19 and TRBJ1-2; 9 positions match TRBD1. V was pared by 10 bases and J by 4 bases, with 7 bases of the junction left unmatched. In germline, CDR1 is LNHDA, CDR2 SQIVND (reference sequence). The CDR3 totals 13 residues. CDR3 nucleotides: TGTGCCACCTGGGACAGGGAAAGCTATGGCTACACCTTC. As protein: CATWDRESYGYTF.

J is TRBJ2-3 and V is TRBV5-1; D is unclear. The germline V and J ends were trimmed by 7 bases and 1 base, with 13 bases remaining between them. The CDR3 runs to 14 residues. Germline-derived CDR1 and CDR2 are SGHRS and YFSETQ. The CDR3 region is CASSTTPGTDTQYF. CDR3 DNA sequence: TGCGCCAGCTCCACTACTCCTGGCACAGATACGCAGTATTTT.

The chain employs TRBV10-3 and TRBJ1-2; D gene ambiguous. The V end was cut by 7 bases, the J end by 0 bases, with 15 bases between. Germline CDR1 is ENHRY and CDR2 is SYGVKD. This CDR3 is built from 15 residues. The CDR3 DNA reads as TGTGCCATCAATGTGGGGAGTAGGGCTAACTATGGCTACACCTTC. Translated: CAINVGSRANYGYTF.

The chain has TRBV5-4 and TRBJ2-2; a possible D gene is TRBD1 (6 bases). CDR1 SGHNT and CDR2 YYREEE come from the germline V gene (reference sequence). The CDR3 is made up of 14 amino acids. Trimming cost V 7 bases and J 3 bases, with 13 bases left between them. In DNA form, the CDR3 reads TGTGCCAGCGGACCGACAGGAGACACCGGGGAGCTGTTTTTT. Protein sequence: CASGPTGDTGELFF.

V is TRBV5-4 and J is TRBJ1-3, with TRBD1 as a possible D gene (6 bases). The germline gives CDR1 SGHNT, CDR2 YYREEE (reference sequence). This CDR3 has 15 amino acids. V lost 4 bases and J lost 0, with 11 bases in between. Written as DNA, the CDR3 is TGTGCCAGCAGCGCCGCAGGGGTCTCTGGAAACACCATATATTTT. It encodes CASSAAGVSGNTIYF.

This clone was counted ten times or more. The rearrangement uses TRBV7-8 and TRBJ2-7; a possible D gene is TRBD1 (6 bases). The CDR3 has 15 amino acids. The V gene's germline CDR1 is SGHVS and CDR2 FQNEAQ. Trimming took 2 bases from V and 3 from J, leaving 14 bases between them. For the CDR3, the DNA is TGTGCCAGCAGCTTAAGGGCAGGGGTTGGCTACGAGCAGTACTTC. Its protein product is CASSLRAGVGYEQYF.